The 14 T cell receptor beta chains below were found in one sample sequenced in a study of cytomegalovirus exposure and HLA in healthy donors. Only in-frame clones appear in the TCRdb table, and some are missing; sequencing was by immunoSEQ multiplex PCR. The sample shows fewer than 90,000 clones, about 94% of them seen only once. The material sequenced was PBMCs. The source of these receptors is a woman younger than 35 in good health and CMV-seronegative.

The table lists this clone with a count of one. V and J are TRBV29-1 and TRBJ2-2, with D possibly matching TRBD2 (6 bases). The CDR3 has 12 amino acids. Germline V lookup: CDR1 SQVTM, CDR2 ANQGSEA. Trimming cost V 7 bases and J 5 bases, with 11 bases left between them. This CDR3 is CSAARGTGELFF. The DNA for the CDR3 is TGCAGCGCCGCCCGGGGGACCGGGGAGCTGTTTTTT.

V and J are TRBV7-2 and TRBJ2-1, with 10 bases identical to TRBD2. Losses at the gene ends were 5 bases for V and 13 bases for J; bases not matched to a gene: 5. CDR3 size: 12 residues. The germline V gene encodes CDR1 SGHTA and CDR2 FQGNSA. The DNA for the CDR3 is TGTGCCAGCAGCCCCCTAGCGGGGGCCCAGTTCTTC. It codes for CASSPLAGAQFF.

The chain has TRBV19 and TRBJ2-1, with 12 bases aligning to TRBD2. The CDR3 is 15 residues long. The V gene's germline CDR1 is LNHDA and CDR2 SQIVND (reference sequence). V was pared by 7 bases and J by 8 bases, with 9 bases of the junction left unmatched. The CDR3 is CASTRLAGDRHEQFF. The CDR3, as DNA: TGTGCCAGTACCAGACTAGCGGGAGACCGGCATGAGCAGTTCTTC.

This clone was found once. The chain recombines TRBV6-5 with TRBJ1-2, with D uncertain. Germline V lookup: CDR1 MNHEY, CDR2 SVGAGI. The CDR3 is 15 residues long. V dropped 5 bases and J dropped 3 bases, with 16 bases sitting between them. In DNA, the CDR3 is TGTGCCAGCAGTCCCTCGGGGATTGGGGACTATGGCTACACCTTC. Amino acids: CASSPSGIGDYGYTF.

This clone was detected once. The chain recombines TRBV4-1 with TRBJ2-1; D ambiguous. This CDR3 has 17 residues. Germline V gene lookup returns CDR1 MGHRA and CDR2 YSYEKL. The V and J ends lost 6 bases and 0 bases respectively, with 18 bases between them. The CDR3 DNA follows: TGCGCCAGCAGTCCGATAAGCAGGCAGAACTCCTACAATGAGCAGTTCTTC. Its translation is CASSPISRQNSYNEQFF.

DNA of the CDR3: TGTGCCGTCTTAAACGCGGGTGGCTACACCTTC. This encodes CAVLNAGGYTF. V and J are TRBV30 and TRBJ1-2; D ambiguous. CDR3 size: 11 residues. CDR1 and CDR2 (germline): GTSNPN, SVGIG (reference sequence). V was shortened by 8 bases and J by 7 bases, with 14 bases between the two germline ends.

The V call is TRBV19, the J call TRBJ2-1; 12 bases are a match to TRBD2. This CDR3 has 17 amino acids. Losses at the gene ends were 6 bases for V and 4 bases for J; bases not matched to a gene: 10. CDR1 and CDR2 from the germline V gene are LNHDA and SQIVND (reference sequence). The CDR3 region is CASRNFGGLAGYNEQFF. In DNA form, the CDR3 reads TGTGCCAGTAGAAACTTTGGGGGACTAGCGGGTTACAATGAGCAGTTCTTC.

The chain couples TRBV2 to TRBJ2-7; possibly TRBD2 for D (5 bases). V shed 3 bases and J shed 0 bases, with 18 bases lying between them. Germline CDR1 SNHLY, CDR2 FYNNEI. This CDR3 is built from 17 residues. The CDR3 DNA reads TGTGCCAGCAGTGAGAGTTTGGCTCTCACTAGCTCCTACGAGCAGTACTTC. It encodes CASSESLALTSSYEQYF.

With regard to this clone: In the same sample, other DNA sequences code for this CDR3. This chain joins TRBV30 and TRBJ2-5, with TRBD2 matching over 9 bases. The CDR3 runs 14 residues. The J segment lost 3 bases and the V segment lost 0 bases, leaving 2 bases of the junction unmatched. Germline-derived CDR1 and CDR2 are GTSNPN and SVGIG (reference sequence). CDR3 residues: CAWSVLAGEETQYF. CDR3 DNA sequence: TGTGCCTGGAGTGTACTAGCGGGCGAAGAGACCCAGTACTTC.

The chain is built from TRBV6-5 and TRBJ2-5, with D hard to call. This CDR3 spans 14 amino acids. The V gene lost 7 bases and the J gene lost 0 bases, with 12 bases spanning the gap. The germline CDR1 and CDR2 sequences are MNHEY and SVGAGI. The CDR3 protein is CASTPRINQETQYF. Written as DNA, the CDR3 is TGTGCCAGCACCCCTAGGATTAACCAAGAGACCCAGTACTTC.

The rearrangement joins TRBV28 to TRBJ2-7; tentative D call: TRBD2 (7 bases). Deletions cut 5 bases from V and 2 bases from J, with 10 bases between. Germline lookup yields CDR1 MDHEN and CDR2 SYDVKM. This CDR3 region has 13 residues. Here the CDR3 reads CASSVGGPYEQYF. DNA of the CDR3: TGTGCCAGCAGTGTCGGGGGGCCCTACGAGCAGTACTTC.

V usage is TRBV25-1 and J usage is TRBJ2-4; 8 bases line up with TRBD1. The CDR3 extends over 15 amino acids. With 0 bases clipped from V and 8 bases from J, the junction kept 6 bases outside the gene matches. Germline values: CDR1 MGHDK, CDR2 SYGVNS. The CDR3 spells CASSEYGLDRDIQYF. In nucleotides, the CDR3 is TGTGCCAGCAGTGAATATGGATTGGACAGGGACATTCAGTACTTC.

V gene TRBV4-1 combines with J gene TRBJ1-2; the match to TRBD1 covers 7 bases. The CDR3 extends over 14 amino acids. Germline V gene lookup returns CDR1 MGHRA and CDR2 YSYEKL. Trimming at V came to 4 bases and at J to 6 bases, leaving 8 bases not matched to a gene. The CDR3 region has the DNA TGCGCCAGCAGCCCAGGGGGGAATGGTGATGGCTACACCTTC. It specifies CASSPGGNGDGYTF.

The gene calls are TRBV7-2 and TRBJ2-6, with D uncertain. With 1 base removed from V and 0 bases from J, the gap between germline ends came to 7 bases. The germline gives CDR1 SGHTA, CDR2 FQGNSA. This CDR3 comprises 16 residues. CDR3 amino acids: CASSLVSGSGANVLTF. The CDR3 bases are TGTGCCAGCAGCTTAGTATCAGGCTCTGGGGCCAACGTCCTGACTTTC.